Here is one T cell receptor beta chain with its context. CDR1 is MGHRA and CDR2 is YSYEKL in the germline V gene. This CDR3 spans 13 amino acids. The V end was cut by 0 bases, the J end by 4 bases, with 7 bases between. TCRdb's table, derived via immunoSEQ multiplex PCR, lists solely in-frame clones and lacks some. This repertoire shows 85,000 to 100,000 clones, roughly 96% found once; its top ten account for about 0.25%. The sample originates from a study of technical replicates of blood from a few donors. This sequence joins TRBV4-1 and TRBJ2-7, with D unresolved. The sample comprised T cells isolated from PBMCs. This TCR was sampled from a human donor in good health. The CDR3 nucleotides read TGCGCCAGCAGCCAAGATCCCCCTTACGAGCAGTACTTC. Protein sequence: CASSQDPPYEQYF.